This TCR beta chain was found in a study of cytomegalovirus exposure and HLA in healthy donors. This PCR relied on a set of 60 Vbeta primers and 13 Jbeta primers. Repertoires were generated with immunoSEQ multiplex PCR, while TCRdb's copy carries only in-frame clones and drops some. The data show about 150,000 clones, around three quarters seen once. The CDR3 runs to 13 residues. V was clipped by 3 bases and J by 7 bases, with 15 bases between them. CDR1 is GTSNPN, CDR2 SVGIG, per germline (reference sequence). This clonotype was sampled from a male donor in good health and CMV-seronegative. The chain has TRBV30 and TRBJ1-2; D might be TRBD1 (5 bases). The sample taken for sequencing was PBMCs. The CDR3 loop reads CAWSVQGRGGYTF. The CDR3 region has the DNA TGTGCCTGGAGCGTCCAGGGAAGGGGTGGCTACACCTTC. The whole variable domain, filled in from reference TRBV30 and TRBJ1-2, reads SQTIHQWPATLVQPVGSPLSLECTVEGTSNPNLYWYRQAAGRGLQLLFYSVGIGQISSEVPQNLSASRPQDRQFILSSKKLLLSDSGFYLCAWSVQGRGGYTFGSGTRLTVV.